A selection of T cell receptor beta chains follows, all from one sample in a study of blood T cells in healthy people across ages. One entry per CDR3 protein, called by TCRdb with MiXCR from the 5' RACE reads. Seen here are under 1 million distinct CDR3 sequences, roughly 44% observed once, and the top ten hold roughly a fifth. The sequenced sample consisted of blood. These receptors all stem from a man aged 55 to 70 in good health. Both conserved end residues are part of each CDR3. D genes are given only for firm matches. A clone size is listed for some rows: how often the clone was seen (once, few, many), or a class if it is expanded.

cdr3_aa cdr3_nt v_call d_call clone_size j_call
CASSLGAGSEAFF TGTGCCAGCAGTTTAGGCGCGGGCTCTGAAGCTTTCTTT TRBV12-3/TRBV12-4 NA NA TRBJ1-1
CANSEGTGYSYEQYF TGTGCCAACAGTGAGGGGACGGGCTACTCCTACGAGCAGTACTTC TRBV10-3 NA NA TRBJ2-7
CASSFAPTGNEQYF TGTGCCAGCAGTTTTGCTCCCACAGGGAACGAGCAGTACTTC TRBV12-3/TRBV12-4 NA few TRBJ2-7
CASREMTATSYEQYF TGTGCCAGCAGGGAAATGACAGCAACTTCCTACGAGCAGTACTTC TRBV6-1 NA NA TRBJ2-7
CASSGTGLGGHYGYTF TGTGCCAGCAGCGGGACTGGTTTAGGTGGTCACTATGGCTACACCTTC TRBV9 NA NA TRBJ1-2
CASSYSTLRTTADGYTF TGTGCCAGCAGTTACTCGACCCTCCGAACTACAGCGGATGGCTACACCTTC TRBV6-2/TRBV6-3 NA NA TRBJ1-2
CASSLAVTPKETQYF TGTGCCAGCAGCTTAGCCGTGACACCAAAAGAGACCCAGTACTTC TRBV7-6 NA few TRBJ2-5
CSARNPRGADTQYF TGCAGTGCTAGGAACCCTCGGGGCGCAGATACGCAGTATTTT TRBV20-1 NA few TRBJ2-3
CASSVLGGKQFF TGTGCCAGCAGCGTCCTCGGGGGTAAGCAGTTCTTC TRBV9 NA NA TRBJ2-1
CASSLDVSLNTGELFF TGTGCCAGCAGCTTAGATGTCAGCTTGAACACCGGGGAGCTGTTTTTT TRBV7-2 NA NA TRBJ2-2
CASSPPHLGEGAFF TGTGCCAGCTCACCACCTCATCTTGGGGAGGGAGCTTTCTTT TRBV18 NA few TRBJ1-1
CASSEYKGEATEAFF TGTGCCAGCAGTGAATATAAAGGGGAGGCCACTGAAGCTTTCTTT TRBV25-1 NA NA TRBJ1-1
CSVSSGGDLYEQYF TGCAGCGTCTCCAGTGGGGGGGATCTATACGAGCAGTACTTC TRBV29-1 TRBD2 many TRBJ2-7
CASSVAAGGAPVGNEQFF TGTGCCAGCAGCGTAGCCGCGGGGGGCGCTCCGGTCGGTAATGAGCAGTTCTTC TRBV9 TRBD2 NA TRBJ2-1
CASSMGGGYEQYF TGTGCCAGTAGTATGGGAGGAGGCTACGAGCAGTACTTC TRBV19 NA NA TRBJ2-7
CARAFGQEPLNYGYTF TGTGCCAGGGCATTCGGACAGGAGCCCCTTAACTATGGCTACACCTTC TRBV5-8 TRBD1 once TRBJ1-2
CASSSGLAGWGDTQYF TGTGCCAGCAGTTCCGGACTAGCGGGCTGGGGAGATACGCAGTATTTT TRBV12-3/TRBV12-4 TRBD2 NA TRBJ2-3
CSARIYEQYF TGCAGTGCTAGAATCTACGAGCAGTACTTC TRBV20-1 NA NA TRBJ2-7
CASSHSGGATNEQFF TGTGCCAGCAGTCATAGCGGGGGGGCTACAAATGAGCAGTTCTTC TRBV6-1 TRBD2 NA TRBJ2-1
CASSVEGRGPSTDTQYF TGTGCCAGCAGCGTAGAAGGGCGGGGACCTAGCACAGATACGCAGTATTTT TRBV9 NA NA TRBJ2-3
CASSFARGHEPYF TGTGCCAGCAGCTTCGCCCGAGGGCATGAGCCGTACTTC TRBV11-3 NA NA TRBJ2-5
CASSQQHSGANVLTF TGTGCCAGCTCACAACAGCACTCTGGGGCCAACGTCCTGACTTTC TRBV18 NA NA TRBJ2-6
CAWSLGGHERYF TGTGCCTGGAGTCTCGGGGGACACGAGCGGTACTTC TRBV30 NA NA TRBJ2-4
CASSYGTSGGPLYNEQFF TGTGCCAGCAGCTATGGGACTAGCGGGGGGCCTCTCTACAATGAGCAGTTCTTC TRBV7-2 TRBD2 few TRBJ2-1
CAISTGDSGDTQYF TGTGCCATCAGTACGGGGGACTCGGGAGATACGCAGTATTTT TRBV10-3 NA NA TRBJ2-3
CASSWFRWPNTEAFF TGTGCCAGCAGCTGGTTTAGGTGGCCAAACACTGAAGCTTTCTTT TRBV5-6 NA once TRBJ1-1
CSARRRDRGSYEQYF TGCAGTGCTAGGCGCCGTGACAGGGGGTCCTACGAGCAGTACTTC TRBV20-1 TRBD1 few TRBJ2-7
CASSLAMGQGNYEQYF TGCGCCAGCAGCTTGGCCATGGGACAGGGGAACTACGAGCAGTACTTC TRBV5-1 TRBD1 NA TRBJ2-7
CASSQVGISYGYTF TGCGCCAGCAGCCAAGTGGGGATTAGCTATGGCTACACCTTC TRBV4-1 NA few TRBJ1-2
CASRAGEGYTF TGTGCCAGCAGGGCGGGGGAGGGCTACACCTTC TRBV7-2 NA NA TRBJ1-2
CASSPGGQRGYTF TGTGCCAGCAGCCCCGGAGGACAGCGGGGCTACACCTTC TRBV3-1 NA few TRBJ1-2
CSARDERQGGSPLHF TGCAGTGCTAGAGATGAAAGGCAGGGGGGGTCACCCCTCCACTTT TRBV20-1 TRBD1 few TRBJ1-6
CASSTNRGQGYTF TGTGCCAGTAGTACCAACAGGGGGCAGGGCTACACCTTC TRBV19 TRBD1 NA TRBJ1-2
CASSLNRGGQETQYF TGTGCTAGCAGCTTAAACAGGGGGGGTCAAGAGACCCAGTACTTC TRBV7-7 NA NA TRBJ2-5
CASSRAINSYNEQFF TGTGCCAGCAGTCGGGCGATAAACTCCTACAATGAGCAGTTCTTC TRBV27 NA few TRBJ2-1
CASSLYLRGQGNNSPLHF TGTGCCAGCAGCTTATACCTCAGAGGACAGGGGAATAATTCACCCCTCCACTTT TRBV7-9 TRBD1 once TRBJ1-6
CSGDTGGAGQTQYF TGCAGCGGGGACACAGGGGGCGCGGGACAGACCCAGTACTTC TRBV29-1 TRBD1 NA TRBJ2-5
CASTNGPKNIQYF TGTGCCAGCACCAACGGACCCAAAAACATTCAGTACTTC TRBV16 NA many TRBJ2-4
CASSLGGDRGTEAFF TGTGCCAGCAGCTTAGGGGGGGACAGGGGCACTGAAGCTTTCTTT TRBV7-2 TRBD1 NA TRBJ1-1
CASSLAQGWYEQYF TGTGCCAGCAGCTTAGCGCAGGGTTGGTACGAGCAGTACTTC TRBV7-2 NA few TRBJ2-7
CSVDGGAGEQFF TGCAGCGTTGACGGGGGGGCTGGTGAGCAGTTCTTC TRBV29-1 TRBD2 many TRBJ2-1
CASDDGQGQPQHF TGTGCCAGCGACGATGGACAGGGTCAGCCCCAGCATTTT TRBV7-9 TRBD1 NA TRBJ1-5
CASSEAGPGAQYF TGCGCCAGCAGTGAGGCCGGTCCGGGTGCCCAGTACTTC TRBV10-2 NA NA TRBJ2-5
CSARDSTSSSYEQYF TGCAGTGCTAGAGATTCAACTAGCTCGAGCTACGAGCAGTACTTC TRBV20-1 NA few TRBJ2-7
CASSGGLGADTQYF TGCGCCAGCAGCGGTGGACTAGGGGCAGATACGCAGTATTTT TRBV5-1 TRBD2 many TRBJ2-3
CASSEGGQGTRNYGYTF TGTGCCAGCAGTGAAGGTGGACAGGGCACACGAAACTATGGCTACACCTTC TRBV6-1 TRBD1 once TRBJ1-2
CASTAIGHSGYTF TGTGCCAGCACTGCAATCGGACACTCTGGCTACACCTTC TRBV6-6 NA NA TRBJ1-2
CASSNIPGELFF TGTGCCAGCAGCAATATCCCCGGGGAGCTGTTTTTT TRBV6-5 NA few TRBJ2-2